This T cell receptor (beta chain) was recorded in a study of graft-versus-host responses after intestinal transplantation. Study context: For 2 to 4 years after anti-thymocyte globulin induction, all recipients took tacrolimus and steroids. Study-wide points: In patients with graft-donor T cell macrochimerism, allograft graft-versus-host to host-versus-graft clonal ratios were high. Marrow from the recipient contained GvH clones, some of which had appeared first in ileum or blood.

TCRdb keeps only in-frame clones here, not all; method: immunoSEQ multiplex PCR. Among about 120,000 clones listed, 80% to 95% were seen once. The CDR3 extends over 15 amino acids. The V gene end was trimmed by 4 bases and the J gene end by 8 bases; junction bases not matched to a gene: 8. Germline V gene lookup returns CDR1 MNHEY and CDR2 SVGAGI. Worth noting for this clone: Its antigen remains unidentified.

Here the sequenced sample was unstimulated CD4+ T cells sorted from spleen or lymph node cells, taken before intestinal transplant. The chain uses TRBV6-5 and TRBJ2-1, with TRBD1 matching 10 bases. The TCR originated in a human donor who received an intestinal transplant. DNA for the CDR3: TGTGCCAGCAGTTCATGGACAGGGGGTAGGGATGAGCAGTTCTTC. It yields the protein CASSSWTGGRDEQFF.